This record covers a single T cell receptor (beta chain). The target antigen is unknown. This sample is drawn from a study of cytomegalovirus exposure and HLA in healthy donors. Whole-study findings and limits: Later on, an analysis showed TCR association rates differing by HLA locus, with DRB1 the most and HLA-C the fewest. An analysis was carried out later, and it reportedly showed fewer N-insertions in an Asian-associated ancestry cluster than the approximately 700-donor mean. In a later analysis, TCR beta V- and J-gene trimming was associated with a missense DCLRE1C variant.

Nominally healthy donors provided the samples, though records likely missed some immune exposures. The germline V and J ends were trimmed by 0 bases and 5 bases, with 8 bases remaining between them. This CDR3 contains 13 residues. The germline V gene has CDR1 SGHRS and CDR2 YFSETQ. Vbeta (60) and Jbeta (13) primers were used in the PCR. Assay used: immunoSEQ multiplex PCR; TCRdb lists only in-frame clones, some missing. There are over 150,000 clones in the sample; approximately 80% occur only once, and roughly 5% lies in the top ten. The sequence was obtained from a young man in good health and CMV-seronegative. J is TRBJ1-1 and V is TRBV5-1; D gene unclear. The sample comprised PBMCs. The CDR3 loop is CASSLGAGTEAFF. For the CDR3, the DNA is TGCGCCAGCAGCTTGGGAGCGGGAACTGAAGCTTTCTTT.